This TCR beta chain appears in the sequencing data of a study of identical twins. Only a few counts were recorded for this clonotype. As yet, its antigen is unknown. Study-level points and caveats: Reduced insertions were recorded for abundant cord blood beta clonotypes, with no such pattern in memory repertoires.

TCRdb called the 5' RACE reads again in MiXCR, with one record for every CDR3 protein. This table has over 600,000 distinct CDR3 sequences, about 20% appearing once. This CDR3 is built from 14 residues. V was clipped by 7 bases and J by 4 bases, with 16 bases between them. These same records also appear under a second study, on T cells expressing NK-cell markers.

What was sequenced was PBMCs. The receptor was isolated from a woman younger than 35 in good health. The chain uses TRBV12-3 or TRBV12-4 and TRBJ1-2; maybe TRBD1 (6 bases). The CDR3 DNA reads as TGTGCCAGCACTAACCGCCGGACAGCCTATGGCTACACCTTC. Translating gives CASTNRRTAYGYTF.